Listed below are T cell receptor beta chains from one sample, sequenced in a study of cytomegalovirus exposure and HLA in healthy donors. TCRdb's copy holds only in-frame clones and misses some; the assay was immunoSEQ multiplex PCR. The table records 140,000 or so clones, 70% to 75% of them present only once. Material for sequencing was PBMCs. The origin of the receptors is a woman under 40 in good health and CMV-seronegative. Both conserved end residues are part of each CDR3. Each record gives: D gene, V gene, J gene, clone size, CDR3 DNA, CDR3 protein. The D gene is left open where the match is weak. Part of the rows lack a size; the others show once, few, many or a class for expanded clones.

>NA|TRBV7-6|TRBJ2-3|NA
TGTGCCAGCAGCTCCTATCGCACAGATACGCAGTATTTT
CASSSYRTDTQYF
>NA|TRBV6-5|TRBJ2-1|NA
TGTGCCAGCAGTTACCAGCGGCTAGGCGAGCAGTTCTTC
CASSYQRLGEQFF
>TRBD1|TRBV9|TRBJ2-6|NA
TGTGCCAGCAGCCCCGGGACAGCCAGAACCTCTGGGGCCAACGTCCTGACTTTC
CASSPGTARTSGANVLTF
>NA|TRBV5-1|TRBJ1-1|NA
TGCGCCAGCAGCTTGGGGTCAGGGCCCGCAATGAACACTGAAGCTTTCTTT
CASSLGSGPAMNTEAFF
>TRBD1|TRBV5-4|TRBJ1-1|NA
TGTGCCAGCAGCTTGACGGGACAGGGGGACACTGAAGCTTTCTTT
CASSLTGQGDTEAFF
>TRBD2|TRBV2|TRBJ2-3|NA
TGTGCCAGCAGTGTTGGAAGCGGGGGGGCTGCAGATACGCAGTATTTT
CASSVGSGGAADTQYF
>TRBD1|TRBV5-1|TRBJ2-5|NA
TGCGCCAGCAGCTTGGAAACAGGGGGAGAGACCCAGTACTTC
CASSLETGGETQYF
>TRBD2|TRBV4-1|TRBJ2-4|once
TGCGCCAGCAGCCAAGAACCTAGCGGGAGAAACATTCAGTACTTC
CASSQEPSGRNIQYF
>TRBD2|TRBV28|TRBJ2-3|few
TGTGCCAGCAGTTTATGGGCGGGAGATGGGGATACGCAGTATTTT
CASSLWAGDGDTQYF
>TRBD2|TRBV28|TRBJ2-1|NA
TGTGCCAGCAGGGGAGGGTTATACAATGAGCAGTTCTTC
CASRGGLYNEQFF
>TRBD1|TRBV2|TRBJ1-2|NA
TGTGCCAGCAGTCCTGGGACAGTTGTCTATGGCTACACCTTC
CASSPGTVVYGYTF
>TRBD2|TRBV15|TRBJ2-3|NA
TGTGCCACCAGCAGAGCTAGCGGATTCACAGATACGCAGTATTTT
CATSRASGFTDTQYF
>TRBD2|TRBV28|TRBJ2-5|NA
TGTGCCAGCAGGGCGGGGGGAGAAGAGACCCAGTACTTC
CASRAGGEETQYF
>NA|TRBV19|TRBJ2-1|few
TGTGCCAGTAGTATGCCCAGGGGTCCGGATGAGCAGTTCTTC
CASSMPRGPDEQFF
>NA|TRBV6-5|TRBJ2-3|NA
TGTGCCAGCAGTGAAATTGGCGGCCCAGATACGCAGTATTTT
CASSEIGGPDTQYF
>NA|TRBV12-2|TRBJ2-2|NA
TGTGCAAGTCGCTTACCCCAAGGGTCTAGCGGGGAGAACACCGGGGAGCTGTTTTTT
CASRLPQGSSGENTGELFF
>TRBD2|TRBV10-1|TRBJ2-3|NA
TGCGCCAGCAGTGAACCGGGACTAGCGTGGGCAGATACGCAGTATTTT
CASSEPGLAWADTQYF
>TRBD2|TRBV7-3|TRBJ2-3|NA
TGTGCCAGCAGCTTAAATAGCGGGGGGGCCTGGGATACGCAGTATTTT
CASSLNSGGAWDTQYF
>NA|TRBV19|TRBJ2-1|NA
TGTGCCAGTAGTATTAATGTGCTAGCGAACTCCTACAATGAGCAGTTCTTC
CASSINVLANSYNEQFF
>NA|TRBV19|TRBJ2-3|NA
TGTGCCAGTAGTCCCCTTTGGGACTCCCACCACACAGATACGCAGTATTTT
CASSPLWDSHHTDTQYF
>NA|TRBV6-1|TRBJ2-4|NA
TGTGCCAGCAGTGAAGCTGGGGGGAACATTCAGTACTTC
CASSEAGGNIQYF
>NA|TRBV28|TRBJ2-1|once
TGTGCCAGCAGCCATACAGCCTTCACCTACAATGAGCAGTTCTTC
CASSHTAFTYNEQFF
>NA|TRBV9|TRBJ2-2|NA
TGTGCCAGCAGCGTATCTTCCGGGGAGCTGTTTTTT
CASSVSSGELFF
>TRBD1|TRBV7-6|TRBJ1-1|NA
TGTGCCAGCAGCTCAAACAGGGGGACTGAAGCTTTCTTT
CASSSNRGTEAFF
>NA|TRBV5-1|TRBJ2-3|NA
TGCGCCAGCAGCATCGGACGGGGTTCGGGAGATACGCAGTATTTT
CASSIGRGSGDTQYF
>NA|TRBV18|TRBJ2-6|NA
TGTGCCAGCTCAATAAACGAGATCTCTGGGGCCAACGTCCTGACTTTC
CASSINEISGANVLTF
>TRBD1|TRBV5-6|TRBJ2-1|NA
TGTGCCAGCAGGGAACTAGGACAGGGAGGCTCCTACAATGAGCAGTTCTTC
CASRELGQGGSYNEQFF
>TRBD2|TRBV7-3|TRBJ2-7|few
TGTGCCAGCAGCGCCCGTGGGGGGGACTACGAGCAGTACTTC
CASSARGGDYEQYF
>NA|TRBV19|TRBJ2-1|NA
TGTGCCAGTAGTAGGCCCCGCAATGAGCAGTTCTTC
CASSRPRNEQFF
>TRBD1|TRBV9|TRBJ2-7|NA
TGTGCCAGCAGCGAGGGGACAGGGATCTACGAGCAGTACTTC
CASSEGTGIYEQYF
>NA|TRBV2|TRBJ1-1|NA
TGTGCCAGCACGAATAACCGGGGGGACACTGAAGCTTTCTTT
CASTNNRGDTEAFF
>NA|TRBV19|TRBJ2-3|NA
TGTGCCAGTAGTCCGACAGAGACTAGCACAGATACGCAGTATTTT
CASSPTETSTDTQYF
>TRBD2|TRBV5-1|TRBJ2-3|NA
TGCGCCAGCAGCCCAGCGGGGGGTTCAGATACGCAGTATTTT
CASSPAGGSDTQYF
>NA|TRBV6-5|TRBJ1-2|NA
TGTGCCAGCAGTTACAACCAGGCATGGGGCTACACCTTC
CASSYNQAWGYTF
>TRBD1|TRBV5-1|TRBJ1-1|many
TGCGCCAGCAGCTTGGGCACCGGGACAGCGGACACTGAAGCTTTCTTT
CASSLGTGTADTEAFF
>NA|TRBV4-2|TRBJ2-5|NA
TGTGCCAGCAGCCAAGACCGCCAAGAGACCCAGTACTTC
CASSQDRQETQYF
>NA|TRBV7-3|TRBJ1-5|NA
TGTGCCAGCAGCCCCCGGAGGCCCAATCAGCCCCAGCATTTT
CASSPRRPNQPQHF
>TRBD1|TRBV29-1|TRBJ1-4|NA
TGCAGCGTTTTTAAAGGGGGCACTAATGAAAAACTGTTTTTT
CSVFKGGTNEKLFF
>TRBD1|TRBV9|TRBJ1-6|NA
TGTGCCAGCAGCAGGGGACAGGGAAATTCACCCCTCCACTTT
CASSRGQGNSPLHF
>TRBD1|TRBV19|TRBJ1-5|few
TGTGCCAGTAGTATGCTCACCGGGACAGGGGTTGGTCAGCCCCAGCATTTT
CASSMLTGTGVGQPQHF
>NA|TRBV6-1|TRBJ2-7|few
TGTGCCAGCACATCGTCGGGGGATTCGGGCGAGCAGTACTTC
CASTSSGDSGEQYF
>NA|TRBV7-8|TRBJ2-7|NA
TGTGCCAGCAGCTTAGTGGTAGGTCTAGCTCCCTCCTACGAGCAGTACTTC
CASSLVVGLAPSYEQYF
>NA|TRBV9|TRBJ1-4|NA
TGTGCCAGCAGCGTAGCAGGAACAGGGAAGAAACTGTTTTTT
CASSVAGTGKKLFF
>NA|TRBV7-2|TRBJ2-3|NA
TGTGCCAGCAGTCCAGGATATCTCACAGATACGCAGTATTTT
CASSPGYLTDTQYF